This is a list of T cell receptor beta chains from one sample in a study of cytomegalovirus exposure and HLA in healthy donors. Only in-frame clones appear in the TCRdb table, and some are missing; sequencing was by immunoSEQ multiplex PCR. This sample has 150,000 or so clones, with 80% to 90% found just once. Material for sequencing was PBMCs. These receptors all come from a woman under 30 in good health and CMV-seropositive. Both conserved end residues are part of each CDR3. A D gene is named only where the DNA matches it firmly. Clone size is stated in some rows and not others, as once, few, many or a class when expanded.

clone size,V gene,D gene,J gene,CDR3 protein,CDR3 DNA
NA,TRBV28,NA,TRBJ1-2,CASTMDSYGYTF,TGTGCCAGCACCATGGACAGCTATGGCTACACCTTC
NA,TRBV6-1,NA,TRBJ1-6,CASGGLYRYNSPLHF,TGTGCCTCCGGGGGGCTATATCGGTATAATTCACCCCTCCACTTT
NA,TRBV6-6,TRBD1,TRBJ1-6,CASSYIGTGEDSPLHF,TGTGCCAGCAGTTATATCGGGACAGGGGAAGATTCACCCCTCCACTTT
NA,TRBV28,NA,TRBJ2-6,CASIGGGAGANVLTF,TGTGCCAGCATCGGCGGAGGGGCGGGGGCCAACGTCCTGACTTTC
NA,TRBV9,NA,TRBJ1-3,CASSPTGGNTIYF,TGTGCCAGCAGCCCGACGGGTGGAAACACCATATATTTT
NA,TRBV6-5,TRBD1,TRBJ1-5,CASSAGTGSNQPQHF,TGTGCCAGCAGCGCCGGGACAGGGAGCAATCAGCCCCAGCATTTT
NA,TRBV7-6,NA,TRBJ2-7,CASSLRSDRPYEQYF,TGTGCCAGCAGCTTAAGGAGCGACAGACCCTACGAGCAGTACTTC
NA,TRBV28,TRBD1,TRBJ2-7,CAGQGAISYEQYF,TGTGCCGGACAGGGGGCGATCTCCTACGAGCAGTACTTC
NA,TRBV6-6,NA,TRBJ2-3,CASSPSYTDTQYF,TGTGCCAGCAGTCCGTCCTACACAGATACGCAGTATTTT
NA,TRBV27,TRBD1,TRBJ2-7,CASSLRGLSYEQYF,TGTGCCAGCAGCCTTAGGGGGCTTTCCTACGAGCAGTACTTC
NA,TRBV9,NA,TRBJ2-7,CASSVGTSPYEQYF,TGTGCCAGCAGCGTAGGTACTTCACCCTACGAGCAGTACTTC
NA,TRBV7-9,NA,TRBJ1-1,CASSFHSTMNTEAFF,TGTGCCAGCAGCTTCCACAGCACCATGAACACTGAAGCTTTCTTT
NA,TRBV2,TRBD1,TRBJ2-7,CASSQDRGSYEQYF,TGTGCCAGCAGTCAGGACAGGGGATCCTACGAGCAGTACTTC
NA,TRBV4-3,NA,TRBJ1-6,CASSQDAEGGGSPLHF,TGCGCCAGCAGCCAAGATGCGGAGGGAGGTGGATCACCCCTCCACTTT
NA,TRBV5-1,TRBD1,TRBJ1-4,CASSLRQGNEKLFF,TGCGCCAGCAGCTTGCGACAGGGTAACGAAAAACTGTTTTTT
once,TRBV7-2,TRBD2,TRBJ2-5,CASSLSTSGGRETQYF,TGTGCCAGCAGCTTGTCAACTAGCGGGGGGAGAGAGACCCAGTACTTC
NA,TRBV7-9,TRBD1,TRBJ2-5,CASSSGLGTAQETQYF,TGTGCCAGCAGCTCAGGACTCGGGACAGCACAAGAGACCCAGTACTTC